These 23 T cell receptor beta chains originate from one sample sequenced in a study of blood T cell repertoires in COVID-19. The table came from immunoSEQ multiplex PCR; TCRdb's copy has only in-frame clones and leaves some out. The profile covers more than 65,000 clones, with approximately 79% appearing a single time and 45% to 60% taken by the ten largest. Sequencing was performed on peripheral blood. The receptors originated from a human donor in a cohort sampled during active COVID-19.

The J gene is TRBJ1-2, the V gene TRBV21-1; the table assigns TRBD1, which was not confirmed against the DNA. TRBV21-1 is a pseudogene locus. The CDR3 loop spans 17 amino acids. The CDR3 DNA follows: TGTGCCAGCAGCCCACGTAAGGGTGACAGGGACCATTGGGGCTACACCTTC. This gives the protein CASSPRKGDRDHWGYTF.

The V and J genes are TRBV28 and TRBJ2-2; 7 nucleotides line up with TRBD1. The ends lost 5 bases at V and 5 bases at J; junction bases unmatched: 11. This CDR3 has 16 residues. Per the germline V gene, CDR1 is MDHEN and CDR2 is SYDVKM. The CDR3 reads CASSPGDSRYTGELFF. CDR3 coding DNA: TGTGCCAGCAGTCCCGGGGACAGTCGATATACCGGGGAGCTGTTTTTT.

The CDR3: CASSLGQGSNEQYF. The DNA for the CDR3 is TGCGCCAGCAGCTTGGGACAGGGAAGTAACGAGCAGTACTTC. J is TRBJ2-7 and V is TRBV5-1, with 7 nucleotides matching TRBD1. Germline V gene sequence: CDR1 SGHRS, CDR2 YFSETQ. The V segment lost 0 bases and the J segment 5 bases; nucleotides outside the gene matches: 5. The CDR3 consists of 14 residues.

This rearrangement joins TRBV28 to TRBJ1-3, with D tentatively TRBD1 (5 bases). The CDR3 runs 13 residues. Germline CDR1 reads MDHEN; CDR2 reads SYDVKM. Trimming cost V 7 bases and J 6 bases, with 13 bases left between them. The CDR3 DNA is TGTGCCAGCATTCCGGGGGGGAAAAACACCATATATTTT. It encodes CASIPGGKNTIYF.

V gene TRBV2 combines with J gene TRBJ1-4; a weak D match, TRBD1 (5 bases). The CDR3 sequence is 14 residues long. Germline-derived CDR1 and CDR2 are SNHLY and FYNNEI. With 0 bases removed from V and 11 bases from J, the gap between germline ends came to 13 bases. CDR3 in DNA: TGTGCCAGCAGTGAAGCCGGGTCAGGGAAGAAACTGTTTTTT. It is translated as CASSEAGSGKKLFF.

The chain recombines TRBV5-1 with TRBJ1-1; weak D call: TRBD1 (6 bases). Germline CDR1 SGHRS, CDR2 YFSETQ. Trimming cost V 4 bases and J 1 base, with 11 bases left between them. The CDR3 contains 14 residues. The CDR3 region has the DNA TGCGCCAGCAGCAATCAGGGGAAGAACACTGAAGCTTTCTTT. This gives the protein CASSNQGKNTEAFF.

The chain links TRBV19 to TRBJ1-5; 10 bases are shared with TRBD1. CDR3 size: 16 residues. Germline assignment: CDR1 LNHDA and CDR2 SQIVND (reference sequence). J was trimmed by 4 bases and V by 4 bases; bases with no gene match: 7. This chain's CDR3 is CASSNVPGQGNQPQHF. CDR3 bases: TGTGCCAGTAGTAACGTCCCGGGACAGGGGAATCAGCCCCAGCATTTT.

The genes are TRBV7-8 and TRBJ1-4; 8 bases fit TRBD1. Germline V gene data show CDR1 as SGHVS and CDR2 as FQNEAQ. The CDR3 runs 15 residues. V lost 5 bases, J lost 7 bases, and 9 bases stayed unmatched. The CDR3 bases are TGTGCCAGCAGCAAGGCAGGGGGCGCCCCTGAAAAACTGTTTTTT. Protein product: CASSKAGGAPEKLFF. Complete variable domain (other parts from reference TRBV7-8 and TRBJ1-4): GAGVSQSPRYKVAKRGQDVALRCDPISGHVSLFWYQQALGQGPEFLTYFQNEAQLDKSGLPSDRFFAERPEGSVSTLKIQRTQQEDSAVYLCASSKAGGAPEKLFFGSGTQLSVL.

This chain joins TRBV3-1 (or the pseudogene TRBV3-2) and TRBJ2-2; 11 bases line up with TRBD1. CDR1 LGHDT and CDR2 YNNKEL come from the germline V gene (reference sequence). The CDR3 consists of 16 residues. The ends lost 4 bases at V and 4 bases at J; junction bases unmatched: 5. The CDR3 region is CASSLRTGGLTGELFF. CDR3 DNA: TGTGCCAGCAGCCTCAGGACAGGGGGCCTCACCGGGGAGCTGTTTTTT.

The chain carries TRBV6-1 and TRBJ2-7; D call uncertain. CDR1 is MNHNS, CDR2 SASEGT, per germline. Deletions cut 2 bases from V and 3 bases from J, with 11 bases between. This CDR3 has 14 residues. The CDR3 loop is CASSETPGRYEQYF. The CDR3, as DNA: TGTGCCAGCAGTGAAACGCCAGGCCGCTACGAGCAGTACTTC.

CDR3 residues: CAWSREYNQPQHF. Here the CDR3 DNA reads TGTGCCTGGAGTCGTGAGTACAATCAGCCCCAGCATTTT. The chain couples TRBV30 to TRBJ1-5; no clear D. This CDR3 comprises 13 residues. V lost 2 bases, J lost 3 bases, and 8 bases lay in between. Germline lookup yields CDR1 GTSNPN and CDR2 SVGIG (reference sequence).

V is TRBV4-1 and J is TRBJ1-2; unclear D gene. CDR3 length: 12 amino acids. Germline V gene lookup returns CDR1 MGHRA and CDR2 YSYEKL. V was clipped by 4 bases and J by 1 base, with 4 bases between them. CDR3 DNA sequence: TGCGCCAGCAGCCCCGGTAACTATGGCTACACCTTC. This translates into CASSPGNYGYTF.

In DNA form, the CDR3 reads TGTGCCTGGAGCCGCCGAGGGACTAGCGGGGGGTTGGACACCGGGGAGCTGTTTTTT. This gives the protein CAWSRRGTSGGLDTGELFF. This sequence joins TRBV30 and TRBJ2-2; 15 bases are shared with TRBD2. V was pared by 3 bases and J by 3 bases, with 11 bases of the junction left unmatched. Germline CDR1 reads GTSNPN; CDR2 reads SVGIG (reference sequence). CDR3 length equals 19 residues.

In its sample, this clone was seen once. The chain employs TRBV3-1 (or the pseudogene TRBV3-2) and TRBJ2-1, with 7 nucleotides matching TRBD1. V dropped 0 bases and J dropped 0; count of bases not matched to a gene: 17. The CDR3 runs 21 residues. The V gene's germline CDR1 is LGHDT and CDR2 YNNKEL (reference sequence). This chain's CDR3 is CASSQDTKGQVRSSSYNEQFF. The CDR3 bases are TGTGCCAGCAGCCAAGATACGAAAGGACAGGTGCGTTCAAGCTCCTACAATGAGCAGTTCTTC.

This chain joins TRBV28 and TRBJ1-2; 7 nucleotides align to TRBD1. The CDR3 extends over 16 amino acids. Trimming removed 1 base from V and 7 bases from J; junction bases left unmatched: 12. CDR1 is MDHEN and CDR2 is SYDVKM in the germline V gene. This CDR3 reads CASSLLSGGGAIGYTF. The CDR3 region has the DNA TGTGCCAGCAGTTTATTAAGTGGAGGGGGCGCAATTGGCTACACCTTC.

The genes are TRBV2 and TRBJ1-4; TRBD1 matches at 7 bases. V trimming: 10 bases; J trimming: 4 bases; junction bases outside the gene matches: 6. Germline CDR1 and CDR2: SNHLY and FYNNEI. This CDR3 spans 13 amino acids. The CDR3 loop reads CAIQGLGNEKLFF. The DNA for the CDR3 is TGTGCCATACAGGGGCTGGGTAATGAAAAACTGTTTTTT.

The chain is built from TRBV5-1 and TRBJ2-2; tentatively, D is TRBD1 (7 bases). CDR1 and CDR2 (germline): SGHRS, YFSETQ. Trimming left V 7 bases short and J 3 bases short, with 13 bases between. The CDR3 consists of 14 residues. CDR3 in DNA: TGCGCCAGCCAGACCAGGGGGGACACCGGGGAGCTGTTTTTT. This sequence encodes CASQTRGDTGELFF.

This chain links TRBV5-1 with TRBJ2-7, with TRBD1 identical over 7 bases. The CDR3 is made up of 13 amino acids. The germline V gene has CDR1 SGHRS and CDR2 YFSETQ. The ends lost 5 bases at V and 6 bases at J; junction bases unmatched: 8. In nucleotides, the CDR3 is TGCGCCAGCAGTGAACAGGGGTTCTCCGAGCAGTACTTC. Translating gives CASSEQGFSEQYF. The full variable domain, rest sourced from reference TRBV5-1 and TRBJ2-7, is KAGVTQTPRYLIKTRGQQVTLSCSPISGHRSVSWYQQTPGQGLQFLFEYFSETQRNKGNFPGRFSGRQFSNSRSEMNVSTLELGDSALYLCASSEQGFSEQYFGPGTRLTVT.

This clone was seen only once. V and J are TRBV28 and TRBJ1-2, with 7 bases fitting TRBD1. V dropped 6 bases and J dropped 8; count of bases not matched to a gene: 9. In germline, CDR1 is MDHEN, CDR2 SYDVKM. CDR3 length: 13 residues. The CDR3 protein is CASRSDRVGGYTF. CDR3 nucleotides: TGTGCCAGCAGGTCTGACAGGGTAGGCGGCTACACCTTC.

This sequence joins TRBV2 and TRBJ2-4; TRBD1 matches 7 bases. Germline-derived CDR1 and CDR2 are SNHLY and FYNNEI. The CDR3 has 15 amino acids. Losses at the gene ends were 7 bases for V and 0 bases for J; bases not matched to a gene: 6. The CDR3 nucleotides read TGTGCCAGCAATGGACAGGTTGGAGCCAAAAACATTCAGTACTTC. This encodes CASNGQVGAKNIQYF.

The V gene is TRBV7-2, the J gene TRBJ2-1; 13 nucleotides line up with TRBD2. Germline CDR1 SGHTA, CDR2 FQGNSA. CDR3 length: 16 residues. The ends lost 5 bases at V and 9 bases at J; junction bases unmatched: 10. This CDR3 is CASSDWTSGSMGEQFF. The CDR3 nucleotides read TGTGCCAGCAGCGACTGGACTAGCGGGAGTATGGGTGAGCAGTTCTTC.

Only a few counts were recorded for this clone. This chain links TRBV18 with TRBJ2-7, with a tentative D call TRBD1 (6 bases). CDR1 is KGHSH and CDR2 is LQKENI in the germline V gene. Trimming shortened V by 4 bases and J by 9 bases, and 13 bases separated the two germline ends. This CDR3 has 12 residues. CDR3 residues: CASSLQQGRQYF. The CDR3 nucleotides read TGTGCCAGCTCACTGCAGCAGGGGAGGCAGTACTTC.

CDR3: CASSPRTGANTGELFF. In nucleotides, the CDR3 is TGTGCCAGCAGCCCCCGGACAGGGGCGAACACCGGGGAGCTGTTTTTT. This chain connects TRBV5-6 to TRBJ2-2; 9 bases agree with TRBD1. This CDR3 is 16 amino acids long. Germline lookup yields CDR1 SGHDT and CDR2 YYEEEE. The ends lost 4 bases at V and 0 bases at J; junction bases unmatched: 4.